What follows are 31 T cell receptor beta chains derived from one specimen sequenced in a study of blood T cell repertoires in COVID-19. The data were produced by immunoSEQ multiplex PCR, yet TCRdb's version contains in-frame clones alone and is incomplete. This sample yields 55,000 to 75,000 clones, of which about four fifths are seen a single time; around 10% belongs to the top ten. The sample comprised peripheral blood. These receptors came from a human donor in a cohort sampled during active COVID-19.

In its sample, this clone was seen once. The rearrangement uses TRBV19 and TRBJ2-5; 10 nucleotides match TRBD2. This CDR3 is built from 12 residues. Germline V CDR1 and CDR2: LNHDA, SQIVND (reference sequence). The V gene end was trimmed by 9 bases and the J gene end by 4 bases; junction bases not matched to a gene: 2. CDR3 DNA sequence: TGTGCCAGCAGACTAGCGGGAGAGACCCAGTACTTC. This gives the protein CASRLAGETQYF.

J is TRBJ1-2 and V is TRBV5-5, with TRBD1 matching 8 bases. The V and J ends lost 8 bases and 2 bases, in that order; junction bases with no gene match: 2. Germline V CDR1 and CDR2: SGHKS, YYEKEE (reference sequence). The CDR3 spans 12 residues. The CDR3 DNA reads TGTGCCAGTGGACAGGGAAACTATGGCTACACCTTC. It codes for CASGQGNYGYTF. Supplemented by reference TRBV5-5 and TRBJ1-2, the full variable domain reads DAGVTQSPTHLIKTRGQQVTLRCSPISGHKSVSWYQQVLGQGPQFIFQYYEKEERGRGNFPDRFSARQFPNYSSELNVNALLLGDSALYLCASGQGNYGYTFGSGTRLTVV.

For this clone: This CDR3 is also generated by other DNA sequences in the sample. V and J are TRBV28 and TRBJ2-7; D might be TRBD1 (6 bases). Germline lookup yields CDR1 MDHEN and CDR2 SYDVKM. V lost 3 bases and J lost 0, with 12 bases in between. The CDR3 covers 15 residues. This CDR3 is CASSFRGSGSYEQYF. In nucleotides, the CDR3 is TGTGCCAGCAGTTTCAGGGGAAGCGGCTCCTACGAGCAGTACTTC.

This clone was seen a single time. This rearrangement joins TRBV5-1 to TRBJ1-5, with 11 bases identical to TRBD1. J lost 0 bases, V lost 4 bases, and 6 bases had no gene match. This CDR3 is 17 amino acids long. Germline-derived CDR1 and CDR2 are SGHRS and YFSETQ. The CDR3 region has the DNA TGCGCCAGCAGCCCTGGGACAGGGGGTTATAGCAATCAGCCCCAGCATTTT. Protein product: CASSPGTGGYSNQPQHF.

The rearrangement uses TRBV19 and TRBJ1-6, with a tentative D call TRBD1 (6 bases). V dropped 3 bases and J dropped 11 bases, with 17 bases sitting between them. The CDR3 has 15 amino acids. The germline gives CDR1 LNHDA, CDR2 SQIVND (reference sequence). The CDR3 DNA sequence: TGTGCCAGTAGTATCGGAACAGGGAGAGGGGCACCCCTCCACTTT. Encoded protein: CASSIGTGRGAPLHF.

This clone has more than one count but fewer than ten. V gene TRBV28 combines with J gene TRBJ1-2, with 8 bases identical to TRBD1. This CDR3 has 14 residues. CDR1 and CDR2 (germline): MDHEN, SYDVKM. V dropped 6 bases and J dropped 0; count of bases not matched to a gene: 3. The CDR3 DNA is TGTGCCAGCAGGGGGACAGGAGCTAACTATGGCTACACCTTC. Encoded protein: CASRGTGANYGYTF.

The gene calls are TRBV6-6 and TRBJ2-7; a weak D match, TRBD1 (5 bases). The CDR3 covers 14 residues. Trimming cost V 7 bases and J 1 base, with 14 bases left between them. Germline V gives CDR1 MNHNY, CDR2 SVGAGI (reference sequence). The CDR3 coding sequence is TGTGCCAGCAATTCAGGGCTAGGGTCCTACGAGCAGTACTTC. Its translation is CASNSGLGSYEQYF.

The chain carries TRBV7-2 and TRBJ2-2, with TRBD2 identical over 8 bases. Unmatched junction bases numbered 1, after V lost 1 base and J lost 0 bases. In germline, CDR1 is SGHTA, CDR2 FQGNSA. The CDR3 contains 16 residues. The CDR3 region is CASSLGTSTNTGELFF. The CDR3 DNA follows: TGTGCCAGCAGCTTAGGGACTAGCACGAACACCGGGGAGCTGTTTTTT.

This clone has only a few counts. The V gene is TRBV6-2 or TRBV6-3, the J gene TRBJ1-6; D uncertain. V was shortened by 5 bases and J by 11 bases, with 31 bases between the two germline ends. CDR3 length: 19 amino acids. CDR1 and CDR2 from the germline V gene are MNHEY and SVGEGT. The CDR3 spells CASSPTPGRELIRKPPLHF. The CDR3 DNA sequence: TGTGCCAGCAGTCCCACCCCGGGTCGCGAACTCATTAGGAAGCCACCCCTCCACTTT.

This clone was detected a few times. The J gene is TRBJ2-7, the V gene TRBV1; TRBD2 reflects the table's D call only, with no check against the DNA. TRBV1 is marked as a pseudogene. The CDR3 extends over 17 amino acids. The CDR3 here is CTSSQDGIGGASHEQYF. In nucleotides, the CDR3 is TGCACCAGCAGCCAAGACGGTATCGGGGGGGCCTCCCACGAGCAGTACTTC.

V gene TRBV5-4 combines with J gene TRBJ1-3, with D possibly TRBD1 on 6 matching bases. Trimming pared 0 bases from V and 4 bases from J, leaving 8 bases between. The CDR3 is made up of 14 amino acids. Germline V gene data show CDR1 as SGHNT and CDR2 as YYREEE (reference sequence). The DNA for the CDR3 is TGTGCCAGCAGCTTGGCAGGGACAGGAAACACCATATATTTT. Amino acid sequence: CASSLAGTGNTIYF.

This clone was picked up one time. For the CDR3, the DNA is TGTGCCAGCAGTTTAGCTCGGGGGACGATGTATGGCTACACCTTC. Translating it yields CASSLARGTMYGYTF. This chain uses TRBV28 with TRBJ1-2, with a tentative D call TRBD1 (5 bases). Germline CDR1 reads MDHEN; CDR2 reads SYDVKM. Trimming cost V 2 bases and J 5 bases, with 15 bases left between them. The CDR3 has 15 amino acids.

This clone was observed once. The DNA of the CDR3 is TGCGCCCGACCACCGGGACTAGCGGGAGGAGGACCCTACGAGCAGTACTTC. It yields the protein CARPPGLAGGGPYEQYF. The rearrangement uses TRBV23-1 and TRBJ2-7; 15 positions match TRBD2. TRBV23-1 is identified as an open reading frame with a role that is uncertain. The ends lost 11 bases at V and 2 bases at J; junction bases unmatched: 13. The CDR3 covers 17 residues.

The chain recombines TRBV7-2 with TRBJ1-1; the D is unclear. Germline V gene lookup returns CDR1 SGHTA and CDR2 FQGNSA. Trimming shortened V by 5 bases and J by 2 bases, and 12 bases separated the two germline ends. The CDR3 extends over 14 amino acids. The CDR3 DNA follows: TGTGCCAGCAGCCCAGTCAGGATTAACACTGAAGCTTTCTTT. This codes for CASSPVRINTEAFF.

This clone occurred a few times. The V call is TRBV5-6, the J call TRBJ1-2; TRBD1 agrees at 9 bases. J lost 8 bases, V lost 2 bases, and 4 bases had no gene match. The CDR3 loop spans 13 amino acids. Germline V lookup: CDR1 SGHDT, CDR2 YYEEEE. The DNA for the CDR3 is TGTGCCAGCAGCTTAACAGGGGGCGCGGGCTACACCTTC. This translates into CASSLTGGAGYTF. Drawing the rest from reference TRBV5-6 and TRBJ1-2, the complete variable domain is DAGVTQSPTHLIKTRGQQVTLRCSPKSGHDTVSWYQQALGQGPQFIFQYYEEEERQRGNFPDRFSGHQFPNYSSELNVNALLLGDSALYLCASSLTGGAGYTFGSGTRLTVV.

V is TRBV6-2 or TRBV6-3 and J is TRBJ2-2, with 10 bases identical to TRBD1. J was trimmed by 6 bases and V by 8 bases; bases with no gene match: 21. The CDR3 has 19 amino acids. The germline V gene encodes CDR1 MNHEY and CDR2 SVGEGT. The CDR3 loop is CASGPRRQGASGGAGELFF. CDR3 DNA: TGTGCCAGCGGCCCAAGGAGACAGGGGGCTTCCGGGGGTGCCGGGGAGCTGTTTTTT.

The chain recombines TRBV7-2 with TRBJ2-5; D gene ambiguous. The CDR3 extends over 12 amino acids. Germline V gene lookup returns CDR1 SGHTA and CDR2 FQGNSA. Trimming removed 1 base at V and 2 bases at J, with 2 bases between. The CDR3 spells CASSLVQETQYF. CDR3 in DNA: TGTGCCAGCAGCTTAGTACAAGAGACCCAGTACTTC.

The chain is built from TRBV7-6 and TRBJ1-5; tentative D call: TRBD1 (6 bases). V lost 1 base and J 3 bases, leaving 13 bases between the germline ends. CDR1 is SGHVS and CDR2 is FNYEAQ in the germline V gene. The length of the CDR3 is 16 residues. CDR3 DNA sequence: TGTGCCAGCAGCTTAGAGTCAACAGGGATCAATCAGCCCCAGCATTTT. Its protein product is CASSLESTGINQPQHF.

CDR3 sequence (DNA): TGCAGTGCTAATTTGGGAGACGAGCAGTACTTC. This translates into CSANLGDEQYF. The chain employs TRBV20-1 and TRBJ2-7, with D tentatively TRBD2 (5 bases). V lost 4 bases, J lost 5 bases, and 9 bases lay in between. This CDR3 is built from 11 residues. CDR1 and CDR2 (germline): DFQATT, SNEGSKA (reference sequence).

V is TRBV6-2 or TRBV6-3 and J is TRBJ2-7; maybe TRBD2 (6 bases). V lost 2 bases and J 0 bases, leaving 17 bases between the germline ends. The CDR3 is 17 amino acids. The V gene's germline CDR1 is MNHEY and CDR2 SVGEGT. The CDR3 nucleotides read TGTGCCAGCAGTTACCCAAAGCGGGCTAGAACCTCCTACGAGCAGTACTTC. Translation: CASSYPKRARTSYEQYF.

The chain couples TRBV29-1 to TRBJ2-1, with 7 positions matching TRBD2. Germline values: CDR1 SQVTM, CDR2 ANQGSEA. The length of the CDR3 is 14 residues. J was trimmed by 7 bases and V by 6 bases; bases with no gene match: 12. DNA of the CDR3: TGCAGCGTCGCGCGGGCGGGAGAATGGAATGAGCAGTTCTTC. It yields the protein CSVARAGEWNEQFF.

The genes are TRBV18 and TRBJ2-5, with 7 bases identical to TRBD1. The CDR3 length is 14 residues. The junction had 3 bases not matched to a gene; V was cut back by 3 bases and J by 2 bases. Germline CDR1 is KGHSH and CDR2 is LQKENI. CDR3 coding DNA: TGTGCCAGCTCACCGCCGGGACAGCAAGAGACCCAGTACTTC. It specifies CASSPPGQQETQYF.

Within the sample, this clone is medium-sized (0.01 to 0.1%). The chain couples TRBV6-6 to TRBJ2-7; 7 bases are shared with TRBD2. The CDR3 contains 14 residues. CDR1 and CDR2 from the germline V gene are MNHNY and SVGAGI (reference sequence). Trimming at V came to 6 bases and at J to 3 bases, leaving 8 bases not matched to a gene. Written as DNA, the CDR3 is TGTGCCAGCAGCCCTGGACTAGGACACTACGAGCAGTACTTC. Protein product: CASSPGLGHYEQYF.

CDR3 region: CSASWRAPTEAFF. CDR3 nucleotide sequence: TGCAGTGCTAGTTGGAGGGCGCCGACTGAAGCTTTCTTT. The gene calls are TRBV20-1 and TRBJ1-1, with D unresolved. This CDR3 spans 13 amino acids. Germline V lookup: CDR1 DFQATT, CDR2 SNEGSKA (reference sequence). Trimming cost V 3 bases and J 5 bases, with 13 bases left between them.

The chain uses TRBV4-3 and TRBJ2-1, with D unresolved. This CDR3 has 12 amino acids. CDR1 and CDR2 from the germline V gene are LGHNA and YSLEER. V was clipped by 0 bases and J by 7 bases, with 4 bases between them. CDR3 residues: CASSQDRNEQFF. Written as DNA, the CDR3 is TGCGCCAGCAGCCAAGATCGGAATGAGCAGTTCTTC.

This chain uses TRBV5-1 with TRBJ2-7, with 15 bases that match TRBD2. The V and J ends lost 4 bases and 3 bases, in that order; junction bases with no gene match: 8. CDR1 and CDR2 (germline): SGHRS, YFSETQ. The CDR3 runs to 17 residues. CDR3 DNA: TGCGCCAGCAGCCCTCCCGGGACTAGCGGGAGGAGCTACGAGCAGTACTTC. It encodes CASSPPGTSGRSYEQYF. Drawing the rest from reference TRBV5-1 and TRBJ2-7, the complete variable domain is KAGVTQTPRYLIKTRGQQVTLSCSPISGHRSVSWYQQTPGQGLQFLFEYFSETQRNKGNFPGRFSGRQFSNSRSEMNVSTLELGDSALYLCASSPPGTSGRSYEQYFGPGTRLTVT.

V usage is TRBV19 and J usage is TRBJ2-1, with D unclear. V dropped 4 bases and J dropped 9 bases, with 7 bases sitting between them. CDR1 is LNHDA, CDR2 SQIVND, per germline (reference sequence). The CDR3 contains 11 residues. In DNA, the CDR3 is TGTGCCAGTAGTAACCGGGTTGAGCAGTTCTTC. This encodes CASSNRVEQFF.

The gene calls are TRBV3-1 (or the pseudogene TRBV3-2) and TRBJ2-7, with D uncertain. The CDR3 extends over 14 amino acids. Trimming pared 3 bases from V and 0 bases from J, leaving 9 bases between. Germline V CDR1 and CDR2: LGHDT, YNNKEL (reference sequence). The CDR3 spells CASSQADCSYEQYF. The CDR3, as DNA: TGTGCCAGCAGCCAGGCTGATTGCTCCTACGAGCAGTACTTC.

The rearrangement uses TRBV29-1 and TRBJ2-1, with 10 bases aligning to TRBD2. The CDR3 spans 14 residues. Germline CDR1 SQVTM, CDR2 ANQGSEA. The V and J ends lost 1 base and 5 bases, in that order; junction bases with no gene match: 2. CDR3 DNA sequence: TGCAGCGTTGAAGCTAGCGGGAGAAACAATGAGCAGTTCTTC. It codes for CSVEASGRNNEQFF.

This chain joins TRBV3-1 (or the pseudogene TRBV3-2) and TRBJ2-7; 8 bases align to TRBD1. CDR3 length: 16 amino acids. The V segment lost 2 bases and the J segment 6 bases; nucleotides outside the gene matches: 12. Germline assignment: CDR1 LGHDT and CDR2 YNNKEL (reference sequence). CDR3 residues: CASSQHGARGQVEQYF. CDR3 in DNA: TGTGCCAGCAGCCAACACGGCGCCAGGGGGCAGGTCGAGCAGTACTTC.

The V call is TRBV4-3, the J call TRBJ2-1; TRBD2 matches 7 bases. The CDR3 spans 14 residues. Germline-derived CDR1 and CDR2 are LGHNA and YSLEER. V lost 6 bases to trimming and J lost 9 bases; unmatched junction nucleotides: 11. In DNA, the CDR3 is TGCGCCAGCAGTCCCGAGCGGGAATTTGGTGAGCAGTTCTTC. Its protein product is CASSPEREFGEQFF.